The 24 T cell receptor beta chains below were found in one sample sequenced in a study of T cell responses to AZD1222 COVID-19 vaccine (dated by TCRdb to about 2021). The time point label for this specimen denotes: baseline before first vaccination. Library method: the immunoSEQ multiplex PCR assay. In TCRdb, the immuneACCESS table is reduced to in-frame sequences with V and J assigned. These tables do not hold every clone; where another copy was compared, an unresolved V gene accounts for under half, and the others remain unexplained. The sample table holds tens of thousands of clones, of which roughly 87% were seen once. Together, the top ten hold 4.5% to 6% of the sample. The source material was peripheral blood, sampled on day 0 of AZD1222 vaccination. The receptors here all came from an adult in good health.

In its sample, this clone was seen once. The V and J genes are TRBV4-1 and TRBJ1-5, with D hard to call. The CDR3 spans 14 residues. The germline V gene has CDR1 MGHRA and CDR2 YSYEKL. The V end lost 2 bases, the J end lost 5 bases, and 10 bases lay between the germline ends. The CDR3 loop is CASSQSLDYQPQHF. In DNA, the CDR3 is TGCGCCAGCAGCCAATCTTTGGACTATCAGCCCCAGCATTTT.

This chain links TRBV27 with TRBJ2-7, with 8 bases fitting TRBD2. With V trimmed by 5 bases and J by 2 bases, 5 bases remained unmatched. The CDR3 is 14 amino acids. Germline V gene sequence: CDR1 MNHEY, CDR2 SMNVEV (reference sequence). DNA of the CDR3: TGTGCCAGCAGTCCGAGCGGGAGCCCCTACGAGCAGTACTTC. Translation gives CASSPSGSPYEQYF.

In nucleotides, the CDR3 is TGTGCCAGTAAACCGGGCCCCCAGGGGGATGAGCAGTTCTTC. It encodes CASKPGPQGDEQFF. The rearrangement joins TRBV19 to TRBJ2-1; TRBD1 matches at 7 bases. Trimming cost V 7 bases and J 8 bases; bases outside gene matches: 11. Germline V gene lookup returns CDR1 LNHDA and CDR2 SQIVND (reference sequence). CDR3 length equals 14 residues.

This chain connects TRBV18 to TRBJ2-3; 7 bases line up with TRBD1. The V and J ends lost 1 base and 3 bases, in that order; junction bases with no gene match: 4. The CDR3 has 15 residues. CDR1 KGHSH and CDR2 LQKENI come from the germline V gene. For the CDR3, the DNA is TGTGCCAGCTCACCACTGGCAGGGGGTACAGATACGCAGTATTTT. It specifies CASSPLAGGTDTQYF.

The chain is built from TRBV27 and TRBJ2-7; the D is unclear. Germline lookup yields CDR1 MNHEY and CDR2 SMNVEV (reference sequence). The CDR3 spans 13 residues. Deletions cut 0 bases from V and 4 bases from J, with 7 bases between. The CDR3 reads CASSLSANYEQYF. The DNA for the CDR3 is TGTGCCAGCAGTTTATCAGCTAATTACGAGCAGTACTTC.

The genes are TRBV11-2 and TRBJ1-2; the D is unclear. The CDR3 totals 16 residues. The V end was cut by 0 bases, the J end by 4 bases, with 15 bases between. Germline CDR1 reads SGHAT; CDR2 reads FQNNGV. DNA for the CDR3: TGTGCCAGCAGCTTAGATCGCACGGCTAGCCTCTATGGCTACACCTTC. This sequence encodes CASSLDRTASLYGYTF.

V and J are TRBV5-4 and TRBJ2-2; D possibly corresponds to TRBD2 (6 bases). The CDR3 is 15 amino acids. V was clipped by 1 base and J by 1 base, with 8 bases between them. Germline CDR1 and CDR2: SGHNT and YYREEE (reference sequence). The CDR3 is CASSLTSLNTGELFF. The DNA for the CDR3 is TGTGCCAGCAGCTTGACTAGCCTGAACACCGGGGAGCTGTTTTTT.

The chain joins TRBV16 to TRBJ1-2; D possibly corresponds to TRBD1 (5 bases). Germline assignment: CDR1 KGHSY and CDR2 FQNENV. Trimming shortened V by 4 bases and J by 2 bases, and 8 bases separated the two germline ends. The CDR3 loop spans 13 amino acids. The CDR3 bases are TGTGCCAGCAGCCCGGACACGAACTATGGCTACACCTTC. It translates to CASSPDTNYGYTF.

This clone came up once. As DNA, the CDR3 is TGTGCCAGCAGCATGGGGGTCGGCACTGAAGCTTTCTTT. It yields the protein CASSMGVGTEAFF. J is TRBJ1-1 and V is TRBV7-9; a possible D gene is TRBD1 (5 bases). Germline assignment: CDR1 SEHNR and CDR2 FQNEAQ (reference sequence). The V gene lost 5 bases and the J gene lost 4 bases, with 11 bases spanning the gap. The CDR3 sequence is 13 residues long.

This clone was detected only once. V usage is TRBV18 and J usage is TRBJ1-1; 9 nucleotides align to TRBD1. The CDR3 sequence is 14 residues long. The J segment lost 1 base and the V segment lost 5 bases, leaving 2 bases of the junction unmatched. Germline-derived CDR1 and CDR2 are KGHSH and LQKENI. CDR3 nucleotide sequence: TGTGCCAGCTCAGCGGGACAGGGGAACACTGAAGCTTTCTTT. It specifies CASSAGQGNTEAFF. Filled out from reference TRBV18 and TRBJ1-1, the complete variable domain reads NAGVMQNPRHLVRRRGQEARLRCSPMKGHSHVYWYRQLPEEGLKFMVYLQKENIIDESGMPKERFSAEFPKEGPSILRIQQVVRGDSAAYFCASSAGQGNTEAFFGQGTRLTVV.

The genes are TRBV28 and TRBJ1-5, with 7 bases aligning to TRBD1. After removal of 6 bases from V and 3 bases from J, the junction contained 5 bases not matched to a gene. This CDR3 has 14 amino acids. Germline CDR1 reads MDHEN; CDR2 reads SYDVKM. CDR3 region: CASRQTGNNQPQHF. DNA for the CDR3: TGTGCCAGCAGACAGACAGGGAACAATCAGCCCCAGCATTTT. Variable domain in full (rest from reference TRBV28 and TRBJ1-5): DVKVTQSSRYLVKRTGEKVFLECVQDMDHENMFWYRQDPGLGLRLIYFSYDVKMKEKGDIPEGYSVSREKKERFSLILESASTNQTSMYLCASRQTGNNQPQHFGDGTRLSIL.

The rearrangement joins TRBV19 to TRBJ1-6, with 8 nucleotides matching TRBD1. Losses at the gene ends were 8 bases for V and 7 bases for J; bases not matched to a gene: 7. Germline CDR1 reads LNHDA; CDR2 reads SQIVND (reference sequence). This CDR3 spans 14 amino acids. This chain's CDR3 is CASRPGQGNSPLHF. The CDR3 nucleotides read TGTGCCAGTCGACCTGGACAGGGAAATTCACCCCTCCACTTT.

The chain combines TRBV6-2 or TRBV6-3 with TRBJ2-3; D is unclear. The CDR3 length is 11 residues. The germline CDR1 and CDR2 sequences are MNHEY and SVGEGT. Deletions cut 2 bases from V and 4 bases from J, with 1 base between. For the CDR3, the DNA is TGTGCCAGCAGTTACGCAGATACGCAGTATTTT. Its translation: CASSYADTQYF.

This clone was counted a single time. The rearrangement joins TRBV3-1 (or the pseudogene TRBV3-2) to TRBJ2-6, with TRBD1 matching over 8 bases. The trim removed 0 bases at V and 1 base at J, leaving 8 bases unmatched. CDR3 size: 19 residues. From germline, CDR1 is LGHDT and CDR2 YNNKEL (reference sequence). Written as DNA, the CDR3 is TGTGCCAGCAGCCAAGATTTATACAGGGGGTTATCTGGGGCCAACGTCCTGACTTTC. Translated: CASSQDLYRGLSGANVLTF.

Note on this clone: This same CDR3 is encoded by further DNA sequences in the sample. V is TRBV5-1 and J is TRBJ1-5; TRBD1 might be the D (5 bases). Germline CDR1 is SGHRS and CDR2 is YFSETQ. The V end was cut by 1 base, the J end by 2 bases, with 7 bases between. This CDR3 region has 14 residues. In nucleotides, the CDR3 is TGCGCCAGCAGCTTGTTGGGGGGCAATCAGCCCCAGCATTTT. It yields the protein CASSLLGGNQPQHF.

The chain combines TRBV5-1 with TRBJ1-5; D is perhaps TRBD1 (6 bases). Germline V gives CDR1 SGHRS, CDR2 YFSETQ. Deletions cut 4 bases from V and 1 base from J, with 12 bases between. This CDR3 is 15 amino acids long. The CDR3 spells CASSEQGNSNQPQHF. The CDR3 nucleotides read TGCGCCAGCAGCGAACAGGGTAACAGCAATCAGCCCCAGCATTTT.

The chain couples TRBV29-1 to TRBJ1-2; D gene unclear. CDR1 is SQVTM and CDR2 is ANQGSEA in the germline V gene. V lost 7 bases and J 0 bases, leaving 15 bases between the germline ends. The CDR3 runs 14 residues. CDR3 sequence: CSAAGRAANYGYTF. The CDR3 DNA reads TGCAGCGCGGCGGGAAGGGCAGCTAACTATGGCTACACCTTC.

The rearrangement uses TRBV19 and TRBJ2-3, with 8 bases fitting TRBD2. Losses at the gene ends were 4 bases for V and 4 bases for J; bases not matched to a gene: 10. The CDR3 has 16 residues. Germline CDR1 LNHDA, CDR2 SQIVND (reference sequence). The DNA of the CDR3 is TGTGCCAGTAGTAACCGAGCGGGAGTTGAGGCAGATACGCAGTATTTT. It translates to CASSNRAGVEADTQYF.

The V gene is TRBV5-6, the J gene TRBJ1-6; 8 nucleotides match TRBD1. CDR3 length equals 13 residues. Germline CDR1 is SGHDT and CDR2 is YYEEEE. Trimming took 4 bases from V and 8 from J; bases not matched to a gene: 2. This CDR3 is CASSQDRDSPLHF. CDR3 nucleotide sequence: TGTGCCAGCAGCCAGGACAGGGATTCACCCCTCCACTTT.

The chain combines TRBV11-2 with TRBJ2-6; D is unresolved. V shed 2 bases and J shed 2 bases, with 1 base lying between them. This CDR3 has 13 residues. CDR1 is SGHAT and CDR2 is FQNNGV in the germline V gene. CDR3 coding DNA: TGTGCCAGCAGCTTACCTGGGGCCAACGTCCTGACTTTC. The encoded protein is CASSLPGANVLTF.

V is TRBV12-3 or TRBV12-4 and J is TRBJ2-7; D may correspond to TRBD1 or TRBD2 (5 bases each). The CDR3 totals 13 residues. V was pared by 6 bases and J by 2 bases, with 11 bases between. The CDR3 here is CASSRDGTYEQYF. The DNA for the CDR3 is TGTGCCAGCAGCCGGGACGGAACCTACGAGCAGTACTTC.

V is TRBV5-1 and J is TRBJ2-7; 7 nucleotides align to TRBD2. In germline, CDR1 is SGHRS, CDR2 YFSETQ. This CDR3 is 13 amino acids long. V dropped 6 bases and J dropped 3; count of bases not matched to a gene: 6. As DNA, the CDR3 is TGCGCCAGCACCACTGGGAGGGGCTACGAGCAGTACTTC. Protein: CASTTGRGYEQYF.

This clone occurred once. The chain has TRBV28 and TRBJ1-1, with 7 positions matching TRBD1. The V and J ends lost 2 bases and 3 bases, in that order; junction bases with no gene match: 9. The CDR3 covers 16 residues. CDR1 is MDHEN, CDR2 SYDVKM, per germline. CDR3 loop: CASSLPPRGGDTEAFF. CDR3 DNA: TGTGCCAGCAGTTTACCCCCCAGGGGGGGGGACACTGAAGCTTTCTTT.

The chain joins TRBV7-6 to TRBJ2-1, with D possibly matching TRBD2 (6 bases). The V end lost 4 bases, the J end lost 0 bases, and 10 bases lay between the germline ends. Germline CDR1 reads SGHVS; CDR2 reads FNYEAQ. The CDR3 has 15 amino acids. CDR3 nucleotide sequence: TGTGCCAGCAGCTATAGCGGTAGCTCCTACAATGAGCAGTTCTTC. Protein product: CASSYSGSSYNEQFF.